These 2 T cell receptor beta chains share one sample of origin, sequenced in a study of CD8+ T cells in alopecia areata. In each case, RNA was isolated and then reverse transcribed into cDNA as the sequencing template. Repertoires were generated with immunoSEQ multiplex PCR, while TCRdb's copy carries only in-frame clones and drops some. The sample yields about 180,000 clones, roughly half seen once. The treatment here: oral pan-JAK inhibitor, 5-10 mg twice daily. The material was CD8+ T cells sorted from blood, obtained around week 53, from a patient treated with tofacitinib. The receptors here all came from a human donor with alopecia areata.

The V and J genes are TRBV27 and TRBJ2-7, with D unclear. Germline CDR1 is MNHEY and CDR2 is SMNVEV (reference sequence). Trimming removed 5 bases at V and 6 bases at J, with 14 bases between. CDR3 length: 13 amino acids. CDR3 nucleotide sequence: TGTGCCAGCAGTCCAGTGGACGGGCTCGAGCAGTACTTC. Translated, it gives CASSPVDGLEQYF.

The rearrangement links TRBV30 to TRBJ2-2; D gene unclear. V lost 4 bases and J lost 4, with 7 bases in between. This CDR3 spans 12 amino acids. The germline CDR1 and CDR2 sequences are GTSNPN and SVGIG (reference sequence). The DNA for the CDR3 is TGTGCCTGGAACCCCCTCACCGGGGAGCTGTTTTTT. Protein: CAWNPLTGELFF.